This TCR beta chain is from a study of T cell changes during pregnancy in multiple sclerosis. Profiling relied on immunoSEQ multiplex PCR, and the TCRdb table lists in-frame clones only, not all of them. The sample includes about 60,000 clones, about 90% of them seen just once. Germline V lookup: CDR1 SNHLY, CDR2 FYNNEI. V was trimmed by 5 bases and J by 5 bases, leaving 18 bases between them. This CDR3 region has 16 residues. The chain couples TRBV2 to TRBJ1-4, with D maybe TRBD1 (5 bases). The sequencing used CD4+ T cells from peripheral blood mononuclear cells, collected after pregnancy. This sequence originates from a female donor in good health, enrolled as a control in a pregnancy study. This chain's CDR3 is CASSLLREGLNEKLFF. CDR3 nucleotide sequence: TGTGCCAGCAGTCTCCTCAGGGAGGGGCTCAATGAAAAACTGTTTTTT.